Given below is one T cell receptor beta chain in context. Its antigen is not known. The data are from a study of vaccination effects on CD4 cells after COVID-19. Germline V gene data show CDR1 as MGHRA and CDR2 as YSYEKL. This CDR3 is 15 amino acids long. V shed 1 base and J 5 bases; nucleotides not matched to a gene: 4. ViraFEST assay sequencing came after antigen-specific CD4+ T cells were expanded with viral peptide pools. Following 10 days of culture, CD4+ T cells were isolated. Recipients of the vaccine had no prior SARS-CoV-2 infection and negative nucleocapsid antibodies. On days 3 and 7, fresh IL-2 medium replaced half the medium. Whole-study findings and limits: Marked clonal contraction was seen late after vaccination (in both infection- and vaccine-induced clones).

The table came from immunoSEQ multiplex PCR; TCRdb's copy has only in-frame clones and leaves some out. In the table there are about 24,000 clones, about 72% of which are singletons. The rearrangement uses TRBV4-1 and TRBJ2-2, with 7 bases fitting TRBD2. This TCR came from a human donor who received a COVID-19 vaccine. Material: CD4+ T cells from PBMCs cultured with HCoV-OC43 spike peptides, obtained before COVID-19 vaccination. Subset defined: HCoV-OC43 spike overlapping peptide pool stimulation. The CDR3 loop reads CASSQAGGWTGELFF. CDR3 nucleotides: TGCGCCAGCAGCCAAGCGGGAGGTTGGACCGGGGAGCTGTTTTTT.